This T cell receptor (beta chain) appears in the sequencing data of a study of CD4+ T cells in melanoma. Produced via immunoSEQ multiplex PCR; TCRdb's table is partial and in-frame only. The top ten clones hold around 4.8% of a sample with roughly 60,000 clones, approximately 74% of them seen once. The study's findings and limits: Neoantigen-specific CD4+ T cells in melanoma reportedly had diverse differentiation states. CD8+ T cell, macrophage and B cell function reportedly correlated with neoantigen-specific CD4+ T cells.

On this clone: What it binds is unknown. This sample includes further DNA sequences coding for the same CDR3.

This TCR was sampled from a human donor with melanoma. The sample comprised tumor tissue.

CDR3 DNA: TGTGCCAGCAGCTTGCAGGGGGCAGGAGATACGCAGTATTTT. Its translation is CASSLQGAGDTQYF. The rearrangement uses TRBV7-6 and TRBJ2-3, with 8 bases lining up with TRBD1. The V gene's germline CDR1 is SGHVS and CDR2 FNYEAQ. The CDR3 extends over 14 amino acids. Trimming at V came to 3 bases and at J to 5 bases, leaving 4 bases not matched to a gene. The full variable domain, with the rest looked up from reference TRBV7-6 and TRBJ2-3, is GAGVSQSPRYKVTKRGQDVALRCDPISGHVSLYWYRQALGQGPEFLTYFNYEAQQDKSGLPNDRFSAERPEGSISTLTIQRTEQRDSAMYRCASSLQGAGDTQYFGPGTRLTVL.